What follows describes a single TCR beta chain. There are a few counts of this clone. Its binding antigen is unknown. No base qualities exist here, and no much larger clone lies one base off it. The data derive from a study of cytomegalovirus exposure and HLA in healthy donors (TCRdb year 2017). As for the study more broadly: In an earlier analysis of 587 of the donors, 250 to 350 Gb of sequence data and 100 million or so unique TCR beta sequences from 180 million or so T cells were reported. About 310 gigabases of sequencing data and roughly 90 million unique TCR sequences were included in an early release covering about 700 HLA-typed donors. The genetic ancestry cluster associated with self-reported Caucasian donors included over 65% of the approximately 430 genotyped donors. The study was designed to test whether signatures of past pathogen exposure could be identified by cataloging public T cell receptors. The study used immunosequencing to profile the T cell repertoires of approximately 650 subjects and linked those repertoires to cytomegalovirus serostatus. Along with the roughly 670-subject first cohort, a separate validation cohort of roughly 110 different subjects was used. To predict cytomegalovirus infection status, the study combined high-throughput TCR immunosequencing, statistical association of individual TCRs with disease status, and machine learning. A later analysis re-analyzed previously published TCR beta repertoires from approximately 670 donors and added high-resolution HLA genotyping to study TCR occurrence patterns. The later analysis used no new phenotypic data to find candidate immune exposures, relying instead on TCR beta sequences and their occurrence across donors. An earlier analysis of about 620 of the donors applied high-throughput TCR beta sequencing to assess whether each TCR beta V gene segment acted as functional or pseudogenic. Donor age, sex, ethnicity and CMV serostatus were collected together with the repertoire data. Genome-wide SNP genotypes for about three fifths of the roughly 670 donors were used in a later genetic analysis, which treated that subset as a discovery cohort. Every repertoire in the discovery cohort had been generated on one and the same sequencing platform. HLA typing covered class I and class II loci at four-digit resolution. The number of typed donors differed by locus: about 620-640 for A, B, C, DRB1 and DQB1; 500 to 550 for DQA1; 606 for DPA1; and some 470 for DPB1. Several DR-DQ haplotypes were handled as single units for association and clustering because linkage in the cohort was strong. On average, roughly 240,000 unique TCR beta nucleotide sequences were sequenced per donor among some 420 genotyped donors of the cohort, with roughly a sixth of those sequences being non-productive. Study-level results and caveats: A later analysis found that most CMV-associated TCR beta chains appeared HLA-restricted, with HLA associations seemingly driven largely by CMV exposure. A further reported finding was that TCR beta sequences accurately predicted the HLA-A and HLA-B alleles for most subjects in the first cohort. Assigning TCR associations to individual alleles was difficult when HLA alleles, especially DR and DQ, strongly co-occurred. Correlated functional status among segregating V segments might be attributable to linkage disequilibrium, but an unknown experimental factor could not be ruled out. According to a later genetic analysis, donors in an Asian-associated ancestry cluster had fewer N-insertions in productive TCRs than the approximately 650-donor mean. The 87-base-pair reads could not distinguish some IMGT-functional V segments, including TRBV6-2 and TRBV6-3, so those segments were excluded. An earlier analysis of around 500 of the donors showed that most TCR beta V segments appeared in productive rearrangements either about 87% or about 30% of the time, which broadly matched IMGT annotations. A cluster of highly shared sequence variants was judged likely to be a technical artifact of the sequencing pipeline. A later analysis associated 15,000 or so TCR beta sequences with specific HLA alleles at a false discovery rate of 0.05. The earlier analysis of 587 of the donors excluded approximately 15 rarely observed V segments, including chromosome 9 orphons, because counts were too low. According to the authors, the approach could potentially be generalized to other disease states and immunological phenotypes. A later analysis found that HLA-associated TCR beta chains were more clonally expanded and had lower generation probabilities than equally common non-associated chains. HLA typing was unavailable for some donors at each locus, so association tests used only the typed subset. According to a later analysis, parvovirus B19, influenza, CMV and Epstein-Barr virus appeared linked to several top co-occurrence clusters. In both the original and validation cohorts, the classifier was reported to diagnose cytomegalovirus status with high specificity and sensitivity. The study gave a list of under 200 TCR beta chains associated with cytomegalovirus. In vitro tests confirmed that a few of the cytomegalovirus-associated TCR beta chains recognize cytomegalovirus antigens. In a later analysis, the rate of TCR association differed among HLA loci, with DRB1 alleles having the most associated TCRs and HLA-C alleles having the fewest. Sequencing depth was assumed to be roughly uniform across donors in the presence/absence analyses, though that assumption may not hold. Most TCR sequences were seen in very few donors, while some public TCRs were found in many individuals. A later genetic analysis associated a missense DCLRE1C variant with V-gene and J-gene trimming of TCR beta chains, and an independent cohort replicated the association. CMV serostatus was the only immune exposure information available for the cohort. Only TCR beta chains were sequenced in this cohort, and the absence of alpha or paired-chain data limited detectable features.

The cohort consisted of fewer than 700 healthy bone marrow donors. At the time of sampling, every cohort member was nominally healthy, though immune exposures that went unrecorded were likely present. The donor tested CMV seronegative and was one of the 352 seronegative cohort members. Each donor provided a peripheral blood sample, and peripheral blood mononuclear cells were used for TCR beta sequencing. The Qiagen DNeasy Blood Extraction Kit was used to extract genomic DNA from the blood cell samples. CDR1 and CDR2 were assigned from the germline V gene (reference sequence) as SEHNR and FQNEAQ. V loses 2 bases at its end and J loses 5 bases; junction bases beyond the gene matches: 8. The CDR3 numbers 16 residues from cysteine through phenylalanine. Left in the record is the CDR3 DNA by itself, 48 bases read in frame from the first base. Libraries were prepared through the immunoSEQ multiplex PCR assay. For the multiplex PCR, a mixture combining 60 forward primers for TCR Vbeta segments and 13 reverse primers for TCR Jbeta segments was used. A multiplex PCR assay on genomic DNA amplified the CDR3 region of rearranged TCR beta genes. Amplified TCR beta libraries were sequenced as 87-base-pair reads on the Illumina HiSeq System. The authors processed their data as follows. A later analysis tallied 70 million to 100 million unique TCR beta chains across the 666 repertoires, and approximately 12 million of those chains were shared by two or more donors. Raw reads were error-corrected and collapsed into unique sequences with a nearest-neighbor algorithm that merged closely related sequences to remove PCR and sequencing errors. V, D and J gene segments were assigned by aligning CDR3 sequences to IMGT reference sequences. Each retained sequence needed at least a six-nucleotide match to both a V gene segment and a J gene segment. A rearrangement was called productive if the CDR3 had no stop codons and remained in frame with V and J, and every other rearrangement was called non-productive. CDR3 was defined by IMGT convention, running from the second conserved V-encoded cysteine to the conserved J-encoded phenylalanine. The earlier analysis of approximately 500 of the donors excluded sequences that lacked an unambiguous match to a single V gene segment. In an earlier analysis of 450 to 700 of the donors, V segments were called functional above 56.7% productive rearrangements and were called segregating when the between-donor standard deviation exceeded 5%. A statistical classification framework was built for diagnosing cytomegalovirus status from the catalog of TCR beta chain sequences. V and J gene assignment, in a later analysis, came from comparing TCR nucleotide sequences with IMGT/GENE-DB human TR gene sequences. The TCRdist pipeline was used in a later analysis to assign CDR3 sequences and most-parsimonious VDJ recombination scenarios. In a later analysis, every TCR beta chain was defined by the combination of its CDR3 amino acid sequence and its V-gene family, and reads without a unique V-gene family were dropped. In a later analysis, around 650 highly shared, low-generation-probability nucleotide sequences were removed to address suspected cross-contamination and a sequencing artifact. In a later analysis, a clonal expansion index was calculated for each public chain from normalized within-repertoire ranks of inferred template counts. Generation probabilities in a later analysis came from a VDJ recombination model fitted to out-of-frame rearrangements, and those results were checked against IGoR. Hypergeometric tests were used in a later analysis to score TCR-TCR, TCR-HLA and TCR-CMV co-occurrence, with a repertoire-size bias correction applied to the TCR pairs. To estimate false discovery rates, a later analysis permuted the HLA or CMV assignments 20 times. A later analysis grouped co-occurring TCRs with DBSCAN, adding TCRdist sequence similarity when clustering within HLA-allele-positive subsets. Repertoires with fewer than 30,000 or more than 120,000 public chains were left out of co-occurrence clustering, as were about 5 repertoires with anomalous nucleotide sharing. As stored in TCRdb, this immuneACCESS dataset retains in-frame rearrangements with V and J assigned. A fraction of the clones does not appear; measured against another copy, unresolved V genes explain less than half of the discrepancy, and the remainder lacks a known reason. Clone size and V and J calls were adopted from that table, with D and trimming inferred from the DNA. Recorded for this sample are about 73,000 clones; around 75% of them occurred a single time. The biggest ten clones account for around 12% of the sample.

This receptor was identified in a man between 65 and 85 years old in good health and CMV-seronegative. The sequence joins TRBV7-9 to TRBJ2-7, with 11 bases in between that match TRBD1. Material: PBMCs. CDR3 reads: CASSLFVGQGAHEQYF. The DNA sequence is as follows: TGTGCCAGCAGCTTATTCGTCGGACAGGGGGCCCACGAGCAGTACTTC.